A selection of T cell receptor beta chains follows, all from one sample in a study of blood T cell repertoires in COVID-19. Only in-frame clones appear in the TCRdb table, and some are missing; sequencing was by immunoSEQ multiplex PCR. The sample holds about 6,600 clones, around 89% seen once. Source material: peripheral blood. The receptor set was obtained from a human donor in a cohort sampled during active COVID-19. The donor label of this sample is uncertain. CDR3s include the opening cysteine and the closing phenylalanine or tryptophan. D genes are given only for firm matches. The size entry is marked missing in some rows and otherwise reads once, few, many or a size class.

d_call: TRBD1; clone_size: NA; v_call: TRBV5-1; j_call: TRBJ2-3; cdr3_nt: TGCGCCAGCGTCTTGACAGGGGACCTCACAGATACGCAGTATTTT; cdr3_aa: CASVLTGDLTDTQYF
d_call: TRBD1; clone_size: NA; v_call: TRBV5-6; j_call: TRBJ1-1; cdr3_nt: TGTGCCAGCAGCTTGGACAGGGGGATCACTGAAGCTTTCTTT; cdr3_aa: CASSLDRGITEAFF
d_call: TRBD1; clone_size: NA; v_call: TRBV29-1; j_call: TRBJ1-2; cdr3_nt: TGCAGCGTACAGGGGGGCGGCTACACCTTC; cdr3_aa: CSVQGGGYTF
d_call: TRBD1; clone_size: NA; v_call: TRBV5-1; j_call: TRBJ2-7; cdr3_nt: TGCGCCAGCACCTCTGGGACAGGGGCCTACGAGCAGTACTTC; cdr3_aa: CASTSGTGAYEQYF
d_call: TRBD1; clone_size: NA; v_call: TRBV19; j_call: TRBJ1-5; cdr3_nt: TGTGCCAGTAGGGCAACCGGGACAGCTGTTTGGCCCCAGCATTTT; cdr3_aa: CASRATGTAVWPQHF
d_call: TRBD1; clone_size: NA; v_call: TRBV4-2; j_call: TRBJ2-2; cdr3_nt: TGTGCCAGCAGCCAAGGTTTGCAGGGGGCGATCGGGGAGCTGTTTTTT; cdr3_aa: CASSQGLQGAIGELFF
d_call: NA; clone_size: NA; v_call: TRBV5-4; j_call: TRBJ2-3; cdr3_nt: TGTGCCAGCAGTGCGGACAGGCGGGGTGATACGCAGTATTTT; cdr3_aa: CASSADRRGDTQYF
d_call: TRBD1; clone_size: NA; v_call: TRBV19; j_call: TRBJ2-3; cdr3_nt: TGTGCCAGTAGGACGGGACAGGCGACAGATACGCAGTATTTT; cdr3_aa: CASRTGQATDTQYF
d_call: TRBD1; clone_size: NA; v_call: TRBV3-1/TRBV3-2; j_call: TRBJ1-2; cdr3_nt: TGTGCCAGCAGCCCCCGACAGGGTAGCTATGGCTACACCTTC; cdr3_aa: CASSPRQGSYGYTF
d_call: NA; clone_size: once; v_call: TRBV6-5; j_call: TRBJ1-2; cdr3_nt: TGTGCCAGCAGTTCCCGGGCGGGCGGCTACACCTTC; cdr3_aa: CASSSRAGGYTF
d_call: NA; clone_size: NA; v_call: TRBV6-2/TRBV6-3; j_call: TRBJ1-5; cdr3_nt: TGTGCCAGCAGTGACCACAGGGAAGGGAGCAATCAGCCCCAGCATTTT; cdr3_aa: CASSDHREGSNQPQHF
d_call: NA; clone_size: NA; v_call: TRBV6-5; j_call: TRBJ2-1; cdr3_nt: TGTGCCAGCACTGGACAGTACAATGAGCAGTTCTTC; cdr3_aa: CASTGQYNEQFF
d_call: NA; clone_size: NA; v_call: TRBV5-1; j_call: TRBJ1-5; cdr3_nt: TGCGCCAGCAGCTCAGGGGTGAGCAATCAGCCCCAGCATTTT; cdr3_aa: CASSSGVSNQPQHF
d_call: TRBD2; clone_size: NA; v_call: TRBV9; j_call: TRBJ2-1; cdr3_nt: TGTGCCAGCAGCGCCCGACTAGCGGGGGGGAGCAATGAGCAGTTCTTC; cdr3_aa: CASSARLAGGSNEQFF
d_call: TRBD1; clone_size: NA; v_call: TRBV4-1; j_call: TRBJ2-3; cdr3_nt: TGCGCCAGCAGCCAAGCAGGGGGCCTCGCAGATACGCAGTATTTT; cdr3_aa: CASSQAGGLADTQYF
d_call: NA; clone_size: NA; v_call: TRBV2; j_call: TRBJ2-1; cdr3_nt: TGTGCCAGCAGGCCAGGGCTTTGGGAGCAGTTCTTC; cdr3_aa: CASRPGLWEQFF
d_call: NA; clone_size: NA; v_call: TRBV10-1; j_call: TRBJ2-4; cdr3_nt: TGCGCCAGCAGTGAGTCTGTAGGGGGAGCGTTAAACATTCAGTACTTC; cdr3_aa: CASSESVGGALNIQYF
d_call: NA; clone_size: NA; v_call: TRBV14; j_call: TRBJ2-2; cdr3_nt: TGTGCCAGCAGCCAAGTGGACATAAACACCGGGGAGCTGTTTTTT; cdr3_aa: CASSQVDINTGELFF
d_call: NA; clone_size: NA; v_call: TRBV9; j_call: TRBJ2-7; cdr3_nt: TGTGCCAGCAGCGAGACCTGGGGGCCCTACGAGCAGTACTTC; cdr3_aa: CASSETWGPYEQYF
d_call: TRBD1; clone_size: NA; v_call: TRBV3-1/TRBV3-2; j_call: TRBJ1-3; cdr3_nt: TGTGCCAGCAGCCAGGGTAGACAGGGGGCTGGAAACACCATATATTTT; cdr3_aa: CASSQGRQGAGNTIYF
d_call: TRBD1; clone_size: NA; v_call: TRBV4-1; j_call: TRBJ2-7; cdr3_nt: TGCGCCAGCAGCCAAGACCCCGGGACAGGGGGATCCGAGCAGTACTTC; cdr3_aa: CASSQDPGTGGSEQYF
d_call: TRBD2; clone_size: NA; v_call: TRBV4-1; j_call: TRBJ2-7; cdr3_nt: TGCGCCAGCAGCCAAGGACTAGCGGGGGCTCTAAGCTCCTACGAGCAGTACTTC; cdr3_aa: CASSQGLAGALSSYEQYF
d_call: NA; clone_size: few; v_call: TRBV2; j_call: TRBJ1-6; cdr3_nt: TGTGCCAGCAGTGAAGACGGACTCTATAATTCACCCCTCCACTTT; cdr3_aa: CASSEDGLYNSPLHF
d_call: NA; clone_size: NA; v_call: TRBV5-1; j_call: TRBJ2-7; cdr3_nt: TGCGCCAGCAATCCTGACAGACGTAGCTACGAGCAGTACTTC; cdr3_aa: CASNPDRRSYEQYF
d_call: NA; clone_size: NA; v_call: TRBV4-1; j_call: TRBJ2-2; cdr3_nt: TGCGCCAGCAGCACCCACAGGGTATACACCGGGGAGCTGTTTTTT; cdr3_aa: CASSTHRVYTGELFF
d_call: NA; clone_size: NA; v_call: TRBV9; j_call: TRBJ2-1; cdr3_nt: TGTGCCAGCAGCGTAGATCCGGGTCGCCCGGGGCAGTTCTTC; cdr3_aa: CASSVDPGRPGQFF
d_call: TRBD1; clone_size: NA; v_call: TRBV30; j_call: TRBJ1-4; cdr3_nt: TGTGCCTGGGGTACAGGGGGCAGTGAAAAACTGTTTTTT; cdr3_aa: CAWGTGGSEKLFF
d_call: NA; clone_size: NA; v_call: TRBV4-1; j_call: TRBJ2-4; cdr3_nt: TGCGCCAGCAGCCAAGGGACACTAAAAAACATTCAGTACTTC; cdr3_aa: CASSQGTLKNIQYF
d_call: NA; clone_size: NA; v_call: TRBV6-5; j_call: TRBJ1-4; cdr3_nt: TGTGCCAGCAGTTCCGGCAGCCTCGCGGGGAATGAAAAACTGTTTTTT; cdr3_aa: CASSSGSLAGNEKLFF
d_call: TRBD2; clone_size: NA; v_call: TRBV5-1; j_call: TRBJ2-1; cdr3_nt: TGCGCCAGCAGCTTCCTCGGGACTACCGACAATGAGCAGTTCTTC; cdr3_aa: CASSFLGTTDNEQFF
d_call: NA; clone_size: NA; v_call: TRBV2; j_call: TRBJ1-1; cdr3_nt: TGTGCCAGCAAGGGCGGGGCTAAGGGCACTGAAGCTTTCTTT; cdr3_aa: CASKGGAKGTEAFF
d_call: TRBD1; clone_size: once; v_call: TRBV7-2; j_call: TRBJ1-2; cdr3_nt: TGTGCCAGCAGCTTAGCCACTCAGACAGGGAGGTATGGCTACACCTTC; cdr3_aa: CASSLATQTGRYGYTF
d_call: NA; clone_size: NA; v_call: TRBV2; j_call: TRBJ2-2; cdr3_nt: TGTGCCTCCAACCCGACCCCAGGGTCGCACGGGGAGCTGTTTTTT; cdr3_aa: CASNPTPGSHGELFF
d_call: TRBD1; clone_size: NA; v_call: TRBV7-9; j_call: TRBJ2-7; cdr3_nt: TGTGCCAGCAGCTTAGACAGGGGGCTGAGGTACGAGCAGTACTTC; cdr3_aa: CASSLDRGLRYEQYF
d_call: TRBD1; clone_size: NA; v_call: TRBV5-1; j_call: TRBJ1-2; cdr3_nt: TGCGCCAGCAGCTTAAGGGACAGAAGCAACTATGGCTACACCTTC; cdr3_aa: CASSLRDRSNYGYTF
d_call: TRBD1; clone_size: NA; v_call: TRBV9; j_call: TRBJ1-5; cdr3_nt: TGTGCCAGCAGCGCAGGGACAGTAAATCAGCCCCAGCATTTT; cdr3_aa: CASSAGTVNQPQHF
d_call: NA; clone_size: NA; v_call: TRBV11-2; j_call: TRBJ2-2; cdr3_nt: TGTGCCAGCAGCTTAGTCGCAGGGCGCGCCGGGGAGCTGTTTTTT; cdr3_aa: CASSLVAGRAGELFF
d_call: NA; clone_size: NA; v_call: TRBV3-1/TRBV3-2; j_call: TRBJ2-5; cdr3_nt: TGTGCCAGCAGCCTTCAAGGGGCCGGGACCCAGTACTTC; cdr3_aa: CASSLQGAGTQYF
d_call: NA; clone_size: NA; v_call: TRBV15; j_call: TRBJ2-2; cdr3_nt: TGTGCCACCAGCAGAGCAGGGGAGCTGTTTTTT; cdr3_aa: CATSRAGELFF
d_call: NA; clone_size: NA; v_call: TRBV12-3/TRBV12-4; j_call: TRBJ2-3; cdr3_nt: TGTGCCAGCAGTTTACACCGGACTCAGTATTTT; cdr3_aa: CASSLHRTQYF
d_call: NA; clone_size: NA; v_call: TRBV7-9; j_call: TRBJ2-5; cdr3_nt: TGTGCCAGCAGCTCAACGGGGACCCAGTACTTC; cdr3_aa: CASSSTGTQYF
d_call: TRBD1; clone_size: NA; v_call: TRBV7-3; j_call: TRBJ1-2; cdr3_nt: TGTGCCAGCAGCCCCGGGACAGGGGGCTATGGCTACACCTTC; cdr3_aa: CASSPGTGGYGYTF
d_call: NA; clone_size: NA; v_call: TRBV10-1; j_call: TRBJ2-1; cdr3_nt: TGCGCCAGCAGTGAGTCCCGGAGGCCCGACCGCTACAATGAGCAGTTCTTC; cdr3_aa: CASSESRRPDRYNEQFF
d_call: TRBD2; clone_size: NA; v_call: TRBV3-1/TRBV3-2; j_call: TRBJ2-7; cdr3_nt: TGTGCCAGCAGCCTGGGACTAGCGGGGGCCTACGAGCAGTACTTC; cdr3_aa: CASSLGLAGAYEQYF
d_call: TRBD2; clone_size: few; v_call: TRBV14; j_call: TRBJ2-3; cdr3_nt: TGTGCCAGCAGCCAAGATAGCGGGGCCACAGATACGCAGTATTTT; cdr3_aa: CASSQDSGATDTQYF
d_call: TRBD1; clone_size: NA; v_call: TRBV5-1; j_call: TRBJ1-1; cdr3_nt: TGCGCCAGCAGCTCCGGGGGACAGGGTTGGGCTGAAGCTTTCTTT; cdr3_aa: CASSSGGQGWAEAFF